This T cell receptor beta chain was sequenced during a study of molecular identifiers for immune sequencing clone quantification. General study points: A shared barcode on identical TCR molecules could lead to underestimated sizes for highly expanded clones.

About this clonotype itself: As yet, its antigen is unknown. This may arise from a read error, as a much more abundant clone is one base away.

Preparation of naive CD8 libraries involved roughly 19,000 to 1,000,000 sorted cells and 10%, 30% or 50% RNA. Sorting captured naive CD8 T cells as CD8+CD4-CCR7+CD45RA+. There are 20 residues in the CDR3. Losses at the gene ends were 3 bases for V and 1 base for J; bases not matched to a gene: 17. The germline V gene encodes CDR1 MGHDK and CDR2 SYGVNS. Methods described previously, with TCR primers listed, were used for bulk TCR libraries. TCRdb analysed the PCR reads with MiXCR anew, one entry per CDR3 protein. The table has about 640,000 distinct CDR3 sequences, 20% seen once. The receptor comes from a human donor in good health. Some libraries in this study had Jurkat cell RNA spiked in. The chain recombines TRBV25-1 with TRBJ2-5, with 10 positions matching TRBD2. Sequencing was carried out using naive CD8+ T cells from blood, with Jurkat cell RNA spiked in. Subset in this sample: FACS-sorted CD8+CD4-CCR7+CD45RA+ naive T cells. The CDR3 DNA sequence: TGTGCCAGCAGTGACCGGCCGATGACGCTCTTAGCGGGAGGCCAAGAGACCCAGTACTTC. Translation: CASSDRPMTLLAGGQETQYF.